Below, 25 T cell receptor beta chains from the same sample are listed, as sequenced in a study of T cells in Graves' hyperthyroidism and ophthalmopathy. Researchers amplified the TCR beta CDR3 regions from RNA transcripts. With the HTBI primer set, the TCR CDR3 went through a first round of RT-PCR. TCRdb ran MiXCR on the multiplex PCR reads and lists one entry per CDR3 protein. The repertoire holds some 770,000 distinct CDR3 sequences, with about a sixth as singletons. Sequencing was done on a sample of blood. Every receptor here comes from a man aged 18 to 35 with Graves' hyperthyroidism.

This chain links TRBV29-1 with TRBJ1-1, with a weak D call TRBD1 (5 bases). Germline V CDR1 and CDR2: SQVTM, ANQGSEA. V dropped 6 bases and J dropped 11 bases, with 19 bases sitting between them. The CDR3 extends over 12 amino acids. CDR3 DNA sequence: TGCAGCGTCCCACGGGGGAGTACCGTGGCTTTCTTT. It translates to CSVPRGSTVAFF.

The V and J genes are TRBV6-1 and TRBJ2-1; 9 bases are a match to TRBD2. This CDR3 contains 16 residues. Trimming took 6 bases from V and 2 from J; bases not matched to a gene: 8. Germline V gives CDR1 MNHNS, CDR2 SASEGT. Here the CDR3 reads CASSFLAGAPYNEQFF. As DNA, the CDR3 is TGTGCCAGCAGCTTCTTAGCGGGAGCCCCCTACAATGAGCAGTTCTTC.

At least ten counts were recorded for this clonotype. This rearrangement joins TRBV2 to TRBJ2-3; 9 bases are a match to TRBD1. V lost 6 bases and J lost 1; bases outside the gene matches: 8. Germline V gives CDR1 SNHLY, CDR2 FYNNEI. CDR3 length: 16 amino acids. The CDR3 sequence is CASRNRGTGRTDTQYF. The CDR3 coding sequence is TGTGCCAGCAGAAACCGGGGGACAGGGCGCACAGATACGCAGTATTTT. Full variable domain (remainder filled in from reference TRBV2 and TRBJ2-3): EPEVTQTPSHQVTQMGQEVILRCVPISNHLYFYWYRQILGQKVEFLVSFYNNEISEKSEIFDDQFSVERPDGSNFTLKIRSTKLEDSAMYFCASRNRGTGRTDTQYFGPGTRLTVL.

The rearrangement joins TRBV4-2 to TRBJ2-1, with D uncertain. CDR3 length: 14 amino acids. V was clipped by 0 bases and J by 8 bases, with 11 bases between them. Germline V gives CDR1 LGHNA, CDR2 YNFKEQ. This CDR3 is CASSQDGARDEQFF. In DNA, the CDR3 is TGTGCCAGCAGCCAAGATGGCGCCCGGGATGAGCAGTTCTTC.

The chain is built from TRBV20-1 and TRBJ2-2; weak D call: TRBD2 (6 bases). Germline V lookup: CDR1 DFQATT, CDR2 SNEGSKA (reference sequence). CDR3 size: 12 residues. Deletions cut 4 bases from V and 5 bases from J, with 8 bases between. CDR3 in amino acids: CSAKEGTGELFF. The CDR3 DNA sequence: TGCAGTGCTAAGGAGGGGACCGGGGAGCTGTTTTTT.

This chain links TRBV7-9 with TRBJ1-1; D uncertain. Trimming shortened V by 0 bases and J by 8 bases, and 7 bases separated the two germline ends. This CDR3 is 12 amino acids long. Per the germline V gene, CDR1 is SEHNR and CDR2 is FQNEAQ (reference sequence). CDR3 coding DNA: TGTGCCAGCAGCTTAGCCGACCCAGAAGCTTTCTTT. It is translated as CASSLADPEAFF. Full variable domain (rest looked up from reference TRBV7-9 and TRBJ1-1): DTGVSQNPRHKITKRGQNVTFRCDPISEHNRLYWYRQTLGQGPEFLTYFQNEAQLEKSRLLSDRFSAERPKGSFSTLEIQRTEQGDSAMYLCASSLADPEAFFGQGTRLTVV.

This clonotype was detected only a few times. The chain links TRBV19 to TRBJ2-5; 14 bases match TRBD2. CDR3 length: 16 amino acids. With 6 bases clipped from V and 4 bases from J, the junction kept 7 bases outside the gene matches. Germline CDR1 is LNHDA and CDR2 is SQIVND (reference sequence). The CDR3 DNA sequence: TGTGCCAGTAGCGGGTGGGGGACTAGCGGGAGAGAGACCCAGTACTTC. Amino acids: CASSGWGTSGRETQYF.

The CDR3 sequence is CSAQGLETAYEQYF. The CDR3 nucleotides are TGCAGTGCTCAGGGACTCGAGACAGCCTACGAGCAGTACTTC. The chain uses TRBV20-1 and TRBJ2-7, with D perhaps matching TRBD2 (6 bases). CDR1 is DFQATT and CDR2 is SNEGSKA in the germline V gene (reference sequence). This CDR3 contains 14 residues. V lost 5 bases and J 2 bases, leaving 16 bases between the germline ends.

This clonotype was recorded at least ten times. The chain has TRBV7-2 and TRBJ2-1; D ambiguous. V lost 2 bases, J lost 12 bases, and 11 bases lay in between. CDR3 size: 12 residues. Germline V gene sequence: CDR1 SGHTA, CDR2 FQGNSA. CDR3 protein: CASSLLREVQFF. The CDR3 DNA is TGTGCCAGCAGCTTATTGCGCGAGGTGCAGTTCTTC. The whole variable domain, filled in from reference TRBV7-2 and TRBJ2-1, reads GAGVSQSPSNKVTEKGKDVELRCDPISGHTALYWYRQSLGQGLEFLIYFQGNSAPDKSGLPSDRFSAERTGGSVSTLTIQRTQQEDSAVYLCASSLLREVQFFGPGTRLTVL.

This clonotype was counted a few times. This sequence joins TRBV11-3 and TRBJ2-7, with D unresolved. CDR1 and CDR2 from the germline V gene are SGHNT and YENEEA. CDR3 length equals 12 residues. Trimming cost V 8 bases and J 5 bases, with 13 bases left between them. The CDR3 coding sequence is TGTGCCAGCGGAATAAGCAACCACGAGCAGTACTTC. It encodes CASGISNHEQYF.

This clonotype was counted a few times. This chain joins TRBV7-3 and TRBJ1-5; D is unclear. The CDR3 contains 13 residues. V lost 5 bases and J lost 6, with 11 bases in between. The germline CDR1 and CDR2 sequences are SGHTA and FQGTGA. The CDR3 coding sequence is TGTGCCAGCAGCCTCAGCCACGGTCAGCCCCAGCATTTT. Amino acids: CASSLSHGQPQHF.

This clonotype was recorded many times. The rearrangement joins TRBV6-1 to TRBJ2-7; 13 bases match TRBD2. The CDR3 totals 15 residues. Per the germline V gene, CDR1 is MNHNS and CDR2 is SASEGT. The ends lost 6 bases at V and 0 bases at J; junction bases unmatched: 2. The CDR3 DNA follows: TGTGCCAGCAGCGGACTAGCGGGGGACTCCTACGAGCAGTACTTC. It codes for CASSGLAGDSYEQYF.

Note on this clonotype: An end of the junction does not agree with germline; a read error may underlie this. V usage is TRBV6-5 and J usage is TRBJ2-7; the D gene is possibly TRBD1 (5 bases). CDR3 length: 15 residues. Germline V lookup: CDR1 MNHEY, CDR2 SVGAGI. The CDR3 nucleotides read TGTGCCAGCAGTTACTCGAGGCAGGGCCTCCTTCAGCAGCACTTC. It encodes CASSYSRQGLLQQHF.

This clonotype has a count of ten or more. The CDR3 loop is CASRAVVGRKPQHF. CDR3 bases: TGTGCCAGCAGGGCGGTGGTAGGGAGAAAGCCCCAGCATTTT. The chain recombines TRBV6-1 with TRBJ1-5; D unresolved. CDR3 size: 14 residues. Germline CDR1 reads MNHNS; CDR2 reads SASEGT. Trimming left V 6 bases short and J 8 bases short, with 17 bases between.

In this sample, this clonotype turned up a few times. The rearrangement joins TRBV20-1 to TRBJ2-5, with 11 nucleotides matching TRBD1. CDR3 size: 14 residues. J gave up 5 bases and V 6 bases, and 8 bases lay outside the gene matches. Germline assignment: CDR1 DFQATT and CDR2 SNEGSKA (reference sequence). The CDR3 region is CSAQGQGAPETQYF. CDR3 sequence (DNA): TGCAGTGCGCAAGGACAGGGGGCGCCGGAGACCCAGTACTTC.

This clonotype was detected a few times. This chain connects TRBV4-1 to TRBJ1-5; D ambiguous. Per germline, CDR1 MGHRA and CDR2 YSYEKL. The CDR3 contains 16 residues. The V end was cut by 2 bases, the J end by 1 base, with 12 bases between. This CDR3 is CASSQLPESSNQPQHF. DNA for the CDR3: TGCGCCAGCAGCCAACTCCCCGAAAGCAGCAATCAGCCCCAGCATTTT.

This clonotype appeared many times. The V gene is TRBV10-3, the J gene TRBJ1-5, with D possibly TRBD1 on 5 matching bases. This CDR3 is 16 amino acids long. Germline V CDR1 and CDR2: ENHRY, SYGVKD. V lost 0 bases to trimming and J lost 10 bases, with 19 bases between them. CDR3 sequence (DNA): TGTGCCATCAGTGAGTCGATAGGGCTCGGGGGTGGTCCCCAGCATTTT. Translated: CAISESIGLGGGPQHF.

This chain joins TRBV2 and TRBJ2-1; 12 nucleotides agree with TRBD2. Germline assignment: CDR1 SNHLY and CDR2 FYNNEI. This CDR3 is 16 amino acids long. The V gene end was trimmed by 8 bases and the J gene end by 6 bases; junction bases not matched to a gene: 11. CDR3 amino acids: CASPTFPSGRANEQFF. The CDR3 DNA is TGTGCCAGCCCTACGTTTCCTAGCGGGAGGGCCAATGAGCAGTTCTTC. The entire variable domain, with the rest obtained from reference TRBV2 and TRBJ2-1, is as follows: EPEVTQTPSHQVTQMGQEVILRCVPISNHLYFYWYRQILGQKVEFLVSFYNNEISEKSEIFDDQFSVERPDGSNFTLKIRSTKLEDSAMYFCASPTFPSGRANEQFFGPGTRLTVL.

This clonotype was recorded many times. J is TRBJ2-3 and V is TRBV6-2 or TRBV6-3; no clear D gene. Per germline, CDR1 MNHEY and CDR2 SVGEGT. The CDR3 runs to 15 residues. V was cut by 3 bases and J by 2 bases, with 12 bases left in between. The DNA of the CDR3 is TGTGCCAGCAGTTATTGGTCCGGGTTCACAGATACGCAGTATTTT. It yields the protein CASSYWSGFTDTQYF.

This clonotype was counted at least ten times. This chain uses TRBV20-1 with TRBJ2-7, with D maybe TRBD2 (5 bases). The germline V and J ends were trimmed by 0 bases and 1 base, with 19 bases remaining between them. The CDR3 has 17 amino acids. Looked up from germline, CDR1 is DFQATT and CDR2 is SNEGSKA (reference sequence). The CDR3, as DNA: TGCAGTGCTAGAGACCCGGGAAAAACGGCCCAATCCTACGAGCAGTACTTC. Translated: CSARDPGKTAQSYEQYF.

The chain carries TRBV19 and TRBJ2-1; the D gene could be TRBD1 or TRBD2 (6 bases each). Between the trimmed V and J ends, which lost 0 bases and 3 bases, there was a span of 9 bases. The CDR3 runs 15 residues. Germline CDR1 and CDR2: LNHDA and SQIVND (reference sequence). The CDR3 nucleotides read TGTGCCAGTAGTATAGATCGGGGGCACTACAATGAGCAGTTCTTC. Translated: CASSIDRGHYNEQFF. The full variable domain, rest sourced from reference TRBV19 and TRBJ2-1, is DGGITQSPKYLFRKEGQNVTLSCEQNLNHDAMYWYRQDPGQGLRLIYYSQIVNDFQKGDIAEGYSVSREKKESFPLTVTSAQKNPTAFYLCASSIDRGHYNEQFFGPGTRLTVL.

This clonotype has just a few counts. The chain uses TRBV27 and TRBJ2-7; weak D call: TRBD2 (6 bases). V lost 4 bases, J lost 0 bases, and 10 bases lay in between. CDR1 is MNHEY, CDR2 SMNVEV, per germline (reference sequence). The length of the CDR3 is 14 residues. CDR3 in DNA: TGTGCCAGCAGTTCTGCGGGACGCTCCTACGAGCAGTACTTC. Translation gives CASSSAGRSYEQYF.

This clonotype was picked up a small number of times. This chain joins TRBV28 and TRBJ1-1; D might be TRBD1 (5 bases). The CDR3 sequence is 13 residues long. The V end was cut by 8 bases, the J end by 8 bases, with 18 bases between. CDR1 is MDHEN, CDR2 SYDVKM, per germline. The CDR3 loop is CASGRGWRTEAFF. CDR3 DNA sequence: TGTGCCAGCGGTAGGGGTTGGCGGACGGAAGCTTTCTTT. Variable domain in full (rest from reference TRBV28 and TRBJ1-1): DVKVTQSSRYLVKRTGEKVFLECVQDMDHENMFWYRQDPGLGLRLIYFSYDVKMKEKGDIPEGYSVSREKKERFSLILESASTNQTSMYLCASGRGWRTEAFFGQGTRLTVV.

The chain carries TRBV6-2 or TRBV6-3 and TRBJ2-6; perhaps TRBD1 as D (6 bases). V was pared by 10 bases and J by 2 bases, with 9 bases between. CDR1 and CDR2 (germline): MNHEY, SVGEGT. This CDR3 region has 13 residues. The CDR3 coding sequence is TGTGCCACAGGGGTTCCTGGGGCCAACGTCCTGACTTTC. Its translation is CATGVPGANVLTF.

This clonotype was seen more than once but under ten times. The chain carries TRBV3-1 and TRBJ2-2, with D possibly being TRBD1 (5 bases). The CDR3 length is 17 residues. The germline CDR1 and CDR2 sequences are LGHDT and YNNKEL (reference sequence). The V end lost 0 bases, the J end lost 1 base, and 12 bases lay between the germline ends. This chain's CDR3 is CASSQDRDRENTGELFF. The CDR3 bases are TGTGCCAGCAGCCAAGATCGAGACAGAGAGAACACCGGGGAGCTGTTTTTT.